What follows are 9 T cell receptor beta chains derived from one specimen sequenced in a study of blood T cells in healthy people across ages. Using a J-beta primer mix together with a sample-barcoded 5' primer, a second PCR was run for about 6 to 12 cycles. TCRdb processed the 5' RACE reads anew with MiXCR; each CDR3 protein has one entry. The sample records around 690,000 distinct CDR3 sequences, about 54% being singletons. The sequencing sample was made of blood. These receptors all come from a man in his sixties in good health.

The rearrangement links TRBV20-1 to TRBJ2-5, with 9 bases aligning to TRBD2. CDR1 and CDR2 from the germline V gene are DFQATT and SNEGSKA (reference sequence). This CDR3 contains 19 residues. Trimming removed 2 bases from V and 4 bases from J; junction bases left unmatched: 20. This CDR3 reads CSARPLGGYWTSDRETQYF. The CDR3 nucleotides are TGCAGTGCTAGACCCCTGGGGGGATATTGGACTAGCGACCGAGAGACCCAGTACTTC.

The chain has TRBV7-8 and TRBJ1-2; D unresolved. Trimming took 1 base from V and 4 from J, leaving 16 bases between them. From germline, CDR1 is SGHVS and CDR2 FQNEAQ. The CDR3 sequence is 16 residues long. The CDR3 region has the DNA TGTGCCAGCAGCTTAGATGTGAACATTCCCCTCTATGGCTACACCTTC. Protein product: CASSLDVNIPLYGYTF.

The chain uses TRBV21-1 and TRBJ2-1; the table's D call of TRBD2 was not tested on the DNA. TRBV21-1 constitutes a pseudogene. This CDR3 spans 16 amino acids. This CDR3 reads CASSPLGGPRYNEQFF. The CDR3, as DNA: TGTGCCAGCAGCCCCCTAGGAGGGCCGCGCTACAATGAGCAGTTCTTC.

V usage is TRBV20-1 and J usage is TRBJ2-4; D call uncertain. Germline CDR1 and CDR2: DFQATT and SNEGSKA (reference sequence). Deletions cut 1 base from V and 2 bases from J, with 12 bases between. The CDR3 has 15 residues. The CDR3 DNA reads TGCAGTGCTAGAGCCTCGGGCGTAACCAAAAACATTCAGTACTTC. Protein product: CSARASGVTKNIQYF.

The CDR3 DNA sequence: TGTGCCAGCAGTGCGGGACAGGCCAACACCGGGGAGCTGTTTTTT. It translates to CASSAGQANTGELFF. J is TRBJ2-2 and V is TRBV2, with TRBD1 matching 8 bases. The length of the CDR3 is 15 residues. The ends lost 4 bases at V and 2 bases at J; junction bases unmatched: 3. The germline V gene has CDR1 SNHLY and CDR2 FYNNEI. Variable domain in full (rest from reference TRBV2 and TRBJ2-2): EPEVTQTPSHQVTQMGQEVILRCVPISNHLYFYWYRQILGQKVEFLVSFYNNEISEKSEIFDDQFSVERPDGSNFTLKIRSTKLEDSAMYFCASSAGQANTGELFFGEGSRLTVL.

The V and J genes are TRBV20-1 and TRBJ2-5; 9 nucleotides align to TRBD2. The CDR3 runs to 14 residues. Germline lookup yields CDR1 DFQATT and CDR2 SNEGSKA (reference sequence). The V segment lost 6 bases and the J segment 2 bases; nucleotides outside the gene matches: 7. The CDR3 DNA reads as TGCAGTGCAATGACTAGCGGTCGACAAGAGACCCAGTACTTC. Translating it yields CSAMTSGRQETQYF.

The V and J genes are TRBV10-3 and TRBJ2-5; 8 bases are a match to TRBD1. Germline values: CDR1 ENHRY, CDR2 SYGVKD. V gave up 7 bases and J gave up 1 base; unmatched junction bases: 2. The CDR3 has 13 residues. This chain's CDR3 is CAINGQGQETQYF. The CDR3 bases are TGTGCCATCAATGGACAGGGCCAAGAGACCCAGTACTTC.

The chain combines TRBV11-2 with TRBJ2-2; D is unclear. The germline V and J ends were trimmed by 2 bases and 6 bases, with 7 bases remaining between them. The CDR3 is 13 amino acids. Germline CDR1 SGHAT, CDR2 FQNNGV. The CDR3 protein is CASSLPGSGELFF. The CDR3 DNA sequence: TGTGCCAGCAGCTTACCGGGTTCCGGGGAGCTGTTTTTT.

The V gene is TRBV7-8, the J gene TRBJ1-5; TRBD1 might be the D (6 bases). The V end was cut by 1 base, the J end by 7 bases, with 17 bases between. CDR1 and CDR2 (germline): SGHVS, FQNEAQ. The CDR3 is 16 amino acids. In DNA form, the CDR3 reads TGTGCCAGCAGCTTAGTAGGATGGGGGGCACAACAGCCCCAGCATTTT. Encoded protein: CASSLVGWGAQQPQHF.